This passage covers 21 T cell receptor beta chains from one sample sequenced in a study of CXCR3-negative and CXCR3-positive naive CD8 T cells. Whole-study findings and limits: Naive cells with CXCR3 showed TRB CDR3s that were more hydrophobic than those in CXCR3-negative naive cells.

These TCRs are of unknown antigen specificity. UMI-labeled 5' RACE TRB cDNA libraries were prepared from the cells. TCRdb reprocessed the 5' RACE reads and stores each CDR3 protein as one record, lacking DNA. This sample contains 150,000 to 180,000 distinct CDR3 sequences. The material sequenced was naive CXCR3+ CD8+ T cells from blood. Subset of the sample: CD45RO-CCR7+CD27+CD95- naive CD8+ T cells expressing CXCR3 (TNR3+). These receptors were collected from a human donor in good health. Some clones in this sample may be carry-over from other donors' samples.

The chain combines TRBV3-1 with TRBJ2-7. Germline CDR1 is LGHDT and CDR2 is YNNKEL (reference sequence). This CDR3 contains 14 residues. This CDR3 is CASSQEVGLYEQYF.

CDR3 amino acids: CASSLGTTGGSYNEQFF. The rearrangement uses TRBV5-1 and TRBJ2-1. CDR3 length: 17 amino acids. The V gene's germline CDR1 is SGHRS and CDR2 YFSETQ.

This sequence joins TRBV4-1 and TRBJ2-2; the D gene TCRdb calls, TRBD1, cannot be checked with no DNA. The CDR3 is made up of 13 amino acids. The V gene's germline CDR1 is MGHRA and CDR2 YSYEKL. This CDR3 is CASSTQGTGELFF.

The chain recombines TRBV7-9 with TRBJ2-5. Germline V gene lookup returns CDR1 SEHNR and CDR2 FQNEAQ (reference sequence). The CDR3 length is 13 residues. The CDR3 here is CASREIYQETQYF.

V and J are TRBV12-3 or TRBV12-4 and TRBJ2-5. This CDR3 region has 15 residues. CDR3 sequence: CASSLWGSSQETQYF.

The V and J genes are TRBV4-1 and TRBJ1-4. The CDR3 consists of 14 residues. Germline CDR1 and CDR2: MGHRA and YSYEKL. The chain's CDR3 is CASTSREASEKLFF.

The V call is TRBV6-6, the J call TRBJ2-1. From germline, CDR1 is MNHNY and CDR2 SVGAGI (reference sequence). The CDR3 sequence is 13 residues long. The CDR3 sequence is CASSYVMENEQFF.

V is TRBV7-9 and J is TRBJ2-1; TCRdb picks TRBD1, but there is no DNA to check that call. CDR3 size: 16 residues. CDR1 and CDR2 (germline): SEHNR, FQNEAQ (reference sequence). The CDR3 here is CASRGAGTFSYNEQFF.

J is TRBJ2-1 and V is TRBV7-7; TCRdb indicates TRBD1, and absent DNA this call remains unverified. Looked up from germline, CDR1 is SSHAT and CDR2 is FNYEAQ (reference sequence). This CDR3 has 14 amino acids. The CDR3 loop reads CASSLWGAVNEQFF.

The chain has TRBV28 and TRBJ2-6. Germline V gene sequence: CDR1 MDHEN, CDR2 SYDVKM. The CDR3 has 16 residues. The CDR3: CASSSPRTSGANVLTF. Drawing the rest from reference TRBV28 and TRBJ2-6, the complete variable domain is DVKVTQSSRYLVKRTGEKVFLECVQDMDHENMFWYRQDPGLGLRLIYFSYDVKMKEKGDIPEGYSVSREKKERFSLILESASTNQTSMYLCASSSPRTSGANVLTFGAGSRLTVL.

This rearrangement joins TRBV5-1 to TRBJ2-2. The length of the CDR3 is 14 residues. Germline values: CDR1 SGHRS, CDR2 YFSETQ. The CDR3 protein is CASSLDRNTGELFF.

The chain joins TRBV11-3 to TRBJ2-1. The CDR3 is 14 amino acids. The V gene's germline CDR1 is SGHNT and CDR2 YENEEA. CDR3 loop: CASSLGASPNEQFF.

The CDR3 spells CASSPTLFYNEQFF. This sequence joins TRBV7-9 and TRBJ2-1. Per the germline V gene, CDR1 is SEHNR and CDR2 is FQNEAQ (reference sequence). The CDR3 length is 14 residues.

CDR3 region: CASSLDRGREETQYF. J is TRBJ2-5 and V is TRBV12-3 or TRBV12-4; TCRdb's assignment of TRBD1 cannot be checked, as there is no DNA. The CDR3 extends over 15 amino acids.

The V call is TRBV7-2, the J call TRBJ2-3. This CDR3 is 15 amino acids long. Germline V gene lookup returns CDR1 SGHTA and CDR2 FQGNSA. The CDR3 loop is CASSLDETSTDTQYF.

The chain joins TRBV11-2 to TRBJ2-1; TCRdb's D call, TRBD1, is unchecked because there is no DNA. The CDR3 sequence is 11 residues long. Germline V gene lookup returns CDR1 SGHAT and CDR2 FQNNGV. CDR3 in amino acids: CASSFTREQFF.

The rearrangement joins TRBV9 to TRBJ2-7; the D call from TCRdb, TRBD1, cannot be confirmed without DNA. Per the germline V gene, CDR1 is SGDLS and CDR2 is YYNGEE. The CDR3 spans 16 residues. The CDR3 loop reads CASSPSNGGYSYEQYF.

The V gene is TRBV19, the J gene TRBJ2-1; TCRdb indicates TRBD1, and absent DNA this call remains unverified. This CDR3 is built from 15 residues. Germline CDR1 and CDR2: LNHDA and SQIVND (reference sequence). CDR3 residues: CASTRGHPSVNEQFF. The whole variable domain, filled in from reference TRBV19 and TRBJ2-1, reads DGGITQSPKYLFRKEGQNVTLSCEQNLNHDAMYWYRQDPGQGLRLIYYSQIVNDFQKGDIAEGYSVSREKKESFPLTVTSAQKNPTAFYLCASTRGHPSVNEQFFGPGTRLTVL.

Here the CDR3 reads CASSLATSESGEQFF. The rearrangement joins TRBV7-8 to TRBJ2-1; there is no DNA to check the TCRdb D call of TRBD2. Per the germline V gene, CDR1 is SGHVS and CDR2 is FQNEAQ. The CDR3 spans 15 residues. The variable domain in full, completed from reference TRBV7-8 and TRBJ2-1, reads GAGVSQSPRYKVAKRGQDVALRCDPISGHVSLFWYQQALGQGPEFLTYFQNEAQLDKSGLPSDRFFAERPEGSVSTLKIQRTQQEDSAVYLCASSLATSESGEQFFGPGTRLTVL.

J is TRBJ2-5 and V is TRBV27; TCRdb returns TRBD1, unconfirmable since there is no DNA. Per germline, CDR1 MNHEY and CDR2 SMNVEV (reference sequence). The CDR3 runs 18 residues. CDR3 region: CASSFYGAGRGIWETQYF.

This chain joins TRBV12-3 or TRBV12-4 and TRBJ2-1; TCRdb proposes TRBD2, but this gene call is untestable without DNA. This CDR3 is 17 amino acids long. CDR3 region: CASSSRTSGSPYNEQFF.